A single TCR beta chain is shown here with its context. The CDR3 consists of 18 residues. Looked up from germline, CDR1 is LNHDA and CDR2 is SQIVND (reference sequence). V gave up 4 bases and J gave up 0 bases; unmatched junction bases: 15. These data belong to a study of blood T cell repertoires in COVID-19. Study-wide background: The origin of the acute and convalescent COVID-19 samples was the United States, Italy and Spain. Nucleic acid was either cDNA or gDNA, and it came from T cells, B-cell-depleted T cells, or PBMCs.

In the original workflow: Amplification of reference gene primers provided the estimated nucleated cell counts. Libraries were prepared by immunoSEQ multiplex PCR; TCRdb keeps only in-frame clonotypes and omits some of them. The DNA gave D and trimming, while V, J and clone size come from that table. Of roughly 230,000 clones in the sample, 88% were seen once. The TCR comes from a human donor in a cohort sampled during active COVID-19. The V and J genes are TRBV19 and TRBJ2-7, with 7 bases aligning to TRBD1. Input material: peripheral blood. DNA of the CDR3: TGTGCCAGTAGTACCCAGGGGGTGAGGGGTGGAGGCTCCTACGAGCAGTACTTC. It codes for CASSTQGVRGGGSYEQYF.